The 10 T cell receptor beta chains below were found in one sample sequenced in a study of read filtering for tumor transcriptome and immune sequencing. The library was built from roughly 400 ng RNA with molecular barcoded adaptors for alpha/delta and beta/gamma chains. TCRdb ran MiXCR on the reads and lists one entry per CDR3 protein. The table has nearly 60,000 distinct CDR3 sequences, approximately 13% seen once; the top ten hold more than 15%. Specimen: a population of CD138-negative cells sorted from bone marrow. Every receptor here comes from a donor aged 40 or over with multiple myeloma.

This clonotype appeared many times. This chain uses TRBV29-1 with TRBJ2-7, with D unresolved. Germline V lookup: CDR1 SQVTM, CDR2 ANQGSEA. This CDR3 contains 13 residues. Deletions cut 6 bases from V and 2 bases from J, with 14 bases between. The CDR3 DNA sequence: TGCAGCGTCACTGGCAACGGGCCCTACGAGCAGTACTTC. Protein product: CSVTGNGPYEQYF.

This clonotype was seen at least ten times. The chain carries TRBV20-1 and TRBJ2-7; D possibly matches TRBD1 or TRBD2 (6 bases each). This CDR3 has 13 amino acids. Germline V CDR1 and CDR2: DFQATT, SNEGSKA (reference sequence). Trimming left V 0 bases short and J 7 bases short, with 13 bases between. CDR3 nucleotides: TGCAGTGCTAGAGATTCAGTAGGGGGGGAGCAGTACTTC. Protein sequence: CSARDSVGGEQYF.

This clonotype showed up many times. The chain couples TRBV11-1 to TRBJ2-2; D not resolved. The V end was cut by 5 bases, the J end by 5 bases, with 24 bases between. Germline V CDR1 and CDR2: SGHAT, FQDESV (reference sequence). CDR3 length: 18 residues. CDR3 sequence (DNA): TGTGCCAGCAGCCCCCGTGGGGTCCGGTCCCGTAGGACCGGGGAGCTGTTTTTT. Residues: CASSPRGVRSRRTGELFF.

With regard to this clonotype: A much larger clone is a single base away; this may be a read error. The rearrangement uses TRBV6-5 and TRBJ1-5, with D tentatively TRBD1 (5 bases). This CDR3 is built from 15 residues. CDR1 is MNHEY and CDR2 is SVGAGI in the germline V gene. Trimming shortened V by 6 bases and J by 6 bases, and 18 bases separated the two germline ends. This chain's CDR3 is CASRRRRGVFQPQHF. In DNA, the CDR3 is TGTGCCAGCAGGAGGAGACGGGGGGTCTTTCAGCCCCAGCATTTT.

This clonotype was observed at least ten times. The rearrangement links TRBV12-3 or TRBV12-4 to TRBJ2-3; no firm D call. The length of the CDR3 is 14 residues. V lost 3 bases and J lost 1, with 8 bases in between. This CDR3 reads CASSFPARTDTQYF. CDR3 DNA: TGTGCCAGCAGTTTCCCAGCCCGCACAGATACGCAGTATTTT.

Ten or more counts support this clonotype. V and J are TRBV2 and TRBJ2-6; 9 positions agree with TRBD1. This CDR3 has 20 residues. The trim removed 0 bases at V and 0 bases at J, leaving 9 bases unmatched. The germline gives CDR1 SNHLY, CDR2 FYNNEI. CDR3 in amino acids: CASSEATRTGANSGANVLTF. The DNA of the CDR3 is TGTGCCAGCAGTGAAGCGACCCGGACAGGGGCTAACTCTGGGGCCAACGTCCTGACTTTC.

This clonotype was observed a few times. This rearrangement joins TRBV21-1 to TRBJ2-4; the table assigns TRBD1, which was not confirmed against the DNA. TRBV21-1 corresponds to a pseudogene. This CDR3 has 19 amino acids. The DNA of the CDR3 is TGTGCCAGCAGCAAATTTAAACTACCAAGCAGGGGTGCCAAAAACATTCAGTACTTC. Its translation: CASSKFKLPSRGAKNIQYF.

This clonotype was counted only a few times. The rearrangement links TRBV4-1 to TRBJ2-2, with D uncertain. V was shortened by 1 base and J by 4 bases, with 16 bases between the two germline ends. CDR3 length: 17 residues. The germline CDR1 and CDR2 sequences are MGHRA and YSYEKL. The CDR3 region is CASSQGVPYTVTGELFF. CDR3 bases: TGCGCCAGCAGCCAAGGGGTGCCCTACACAGTCACCGGGGAGCTGTTTTTT.

This sequence joins TRBV6-2 or TRBV6-3 and TRBJ2-1, with TRBD1 matching 10 bases. Trimming cost V 4 bases and J 7 bases; bases outside gene matches: 7. This CDR3 is 15 amino acids long. The germline V gene has CDR1 MNHEY and CDR2 SVGEGT. CDR3: CASSLPGQGRNEQFF. The DNA for the CDR3 is TGTGCCAGCAGTTTACCGGGACAGGGGAGGAATGAGCAGTTCTTC.

This clonotype has just a few counts. J is TRBJ1-5 and V is TRBV19, with D possibly matching TRBD1 (5 bases). V was shortened by 2 bases and J by 5 bases, with 10 bases between the two germline ends. The CDR3 runs 14 residues. Germline V gives CDR1 LNHDA, CDR2 SQIVND (reference sequence). The CDR3 DNA reads TGTGCCAGTAGTATACCCAGGGCGTATCAGCCCCAGCATTTT. Translation gives CASSIPRAYQPQHF.